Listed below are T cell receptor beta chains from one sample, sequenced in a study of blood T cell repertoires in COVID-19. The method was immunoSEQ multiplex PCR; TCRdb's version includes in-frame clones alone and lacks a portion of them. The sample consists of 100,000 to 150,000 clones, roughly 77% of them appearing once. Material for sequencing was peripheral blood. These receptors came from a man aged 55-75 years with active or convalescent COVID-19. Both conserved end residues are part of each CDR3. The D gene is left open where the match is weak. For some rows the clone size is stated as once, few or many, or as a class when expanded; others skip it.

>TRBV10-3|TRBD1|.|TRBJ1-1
CAISATGSRNTEAFF
TGTGCCATCAGTGCGACAGGGTCGAGGAACACTGAAGCTTTCTTT
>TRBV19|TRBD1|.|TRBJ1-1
CASRGQGAMGTEAFF
TGTGCCAGTAGAGGACAGGGGGCAATGGGCACTGAAGCTTTCTTT
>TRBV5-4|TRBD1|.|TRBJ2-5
CASSEGGFQETQYF
TGTGCCAGCAGTGAAGGGGGCTTCCAAGAGACCCAGTACTTC
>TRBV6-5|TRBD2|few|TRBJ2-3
CASRRAGGLTDTQYF
TGTGCCAGCAGACGCGCGGGAGGCCTCACAGATACGCAGTATTTT
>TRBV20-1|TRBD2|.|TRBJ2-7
CSASRVAGIPPYEQYF
TGCAGTGCTAGTAGAGTAGCGGGAATCCCCCCGTACGAGCAGTACTTC
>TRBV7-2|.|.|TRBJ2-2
CASSEGGRSTGELFF
TGTGCCAGCAGCGAGGGGGGGAGGAGCACCGGGGAGCTGTTTTTT
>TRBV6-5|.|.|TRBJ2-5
CASSYSAVKRETQYF
TGTGCCAGCAGTTACTCCGCGGTTAAGAGAGAGACCCAGTACTTC
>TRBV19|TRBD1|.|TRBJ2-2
CASSMAATGGPSRVGELFF
TGTGCCAGTAGTATGGCGGCGACAGGGGGCCCTTCGAGGGTCGGGGAGCTGTTTTTT
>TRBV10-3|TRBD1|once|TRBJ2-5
CAINPGQQETQYF
TGTGCCATCAACCCGGGACAGCAAGAGACCCAGTACTTC
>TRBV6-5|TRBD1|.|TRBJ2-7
CASRAGTGFSYEQYF
TGTGCCAGCAGGGCCGGGACAGGGTTCTCCTACGAGCAGTACTTC
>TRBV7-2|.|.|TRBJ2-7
CASSLRTGSSYEQYF
TGTGCCAGCAGCTTACGGACGGGAAGCTCCTACGAGCAGTACTTC
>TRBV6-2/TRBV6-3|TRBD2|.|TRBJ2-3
CASSYLRTSGEVTQYF
TGTGCCAGCAGTTACCTTCGGACTAGCGGGGAAGTTACGCAGTATTTT
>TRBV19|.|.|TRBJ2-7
CASSTQGYEQYF
TGTGCCAGTAGCACACAGGGCTACGAGCAGTACTTC
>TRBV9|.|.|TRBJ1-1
CASSVVPMNTEAFF
TGTGCCAGCAGCGTAGTTCCCATGAACACTGAAGCTTTCTTT
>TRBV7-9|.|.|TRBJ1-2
CASSLDSYGYTF
TGTGCCAGCAGCTTGGACAGCTATGGCTACACCTTC
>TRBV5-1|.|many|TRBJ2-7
CASGELYEQYF
TGCGCCAGCGGGGAGCTCTACGAGCAGTACTTC
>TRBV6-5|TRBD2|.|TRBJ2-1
CASSSTSGSYNEQFF
TGTGCCAGCAGTTCTACTAGCGGAAGCTACAATGAGCAGTTCTTC
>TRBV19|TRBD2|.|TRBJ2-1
CASTRTSGSPAYNEQFF
TGTGCCAGTACCCGGACTAGCGGGAGTCCGGCCTACAATGAGCAGTTCTTC
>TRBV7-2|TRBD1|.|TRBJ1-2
CASSPGTAVIYGYTF
TGTGCCAGCAGCCCTGGGACAGCGGTAATCTATGGCTACACCTTC
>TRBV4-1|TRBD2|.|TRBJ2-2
CASSQDLRGRAPAGELFF
TGCGCCAGCAGCCAAGATTTGCGCGGGAGGGCCCCCGCCGGGGAGCTGTTTTTT
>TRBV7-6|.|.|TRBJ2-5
CASSSSTLSMETQYF
TGTGCCAGCAGCTCAAGCACCCTCTCAATGGAGACCCAGTACTTC
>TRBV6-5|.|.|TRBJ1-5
CASSHRANNQPQHF
TGTGCCAGCAGCCACAGGGCTAATAATCAGCCCCAGCATTTT
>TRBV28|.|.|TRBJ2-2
CASSLLTGELFF
TGTGCCAGCAGCCTCCTCACCGGGGAGCTGTTTTTT
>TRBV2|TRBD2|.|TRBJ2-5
CASSQTSLQETQYF
TGTGCCAGCAGCCAGACTAGCCTCCAAGAGACCCAGTACTTC
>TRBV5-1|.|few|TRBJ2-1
CASSLKGVGENEQFF
TGCGCCAGCAGCTTGAAAGGGGTGGGTGAGAATGAGCAGTTCTTC
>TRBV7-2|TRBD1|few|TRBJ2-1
CASSTPQGAFSQAHNEQFF
TGTGCCAGCAGCACCCCTCAGGGGGCGTTTTCCCAGGCTCACAATGAGCAGTTCTTC
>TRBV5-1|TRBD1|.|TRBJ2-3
CASSLGTGVGDTQYF
TGCGCCAGCAGCTTGGGGACAGGGGTCGGAGATACGCAGTATTTT
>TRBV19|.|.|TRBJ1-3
CASSIRAGNTIYF
TGCGCCAGTAGTATCAGGGCTGGAAACACCATATATTTT
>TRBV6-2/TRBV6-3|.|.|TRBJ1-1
CASSLSGNTEAFF
TGTGCCAGCAGTTTATCAGGGAACACTGAAGCTTTCTTT
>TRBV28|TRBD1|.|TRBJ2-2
CASTRRTGRTGELFF
TGTGCCAGCACCCGCCGGACAGGGAGAACCGGGGAGCTGTTTTTT
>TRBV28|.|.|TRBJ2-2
CASDRGTGELFF
TGTGCCAGTGACAGAGGCACCGGGGAGCTGTTTTTT